This T cell receptor beta chain was captured in a study of blood T cell repertoires in COVID-19. About the research overall: From the United States, Italy and Spain came samples of acute and convalescent COVID-19.

Residents of about two dozen US areas, aged roughly 18 to 89 years, made up the participants. Cohort placement rested on clinical history that participants reported themselves. Clones were read by immunoSEQ multiplex PCR, and TCRdb kept only the in-frame ones, dropping some. The top ten hold roughly 4% of the sample, which has around 140,000 clones, approximately 86% seen once. Sequencing was performed on PBMCs or T cells enriched from blood (not recorded which). This clonotype was obtained from a woman aged 40 to 50 who had been exposed to COVID-19.

CDR3 sequence (DNA): TGTGCTAGTGGTTCCCCTAGCGATGGCTACACCTTC. Its protein product is CASGSPSDGYTF. V gene TRBV12-5 combines with J gene TRBJ1-2, with unresolved D. V was pared by 4 bases and J by 6 bases, with 9 bases between. The CDR3 length is 12 residues. Germline V gives CDR1 LGHNT, CDR2 FRNRAP.